The T cell receptor (beta chain) described here comes from a study of siplizumab effects on memory and regulatory T cells. Whole-study results and caveats: Memory cells seemed less diverse than naive T cells, which seemed major alloresponse contributors. Proliferating siplizumab-culture Treg suppressive function went unconfirmed.

The CDR3 covers 14 residues. The V and J ends lost 2 bases and 0 bases respectively, with 8 bases between them. CDR1 SGHTS and CDR2 YDEGEE come from the germline V gene. Measured with immunoSEQ multiplex PCR; TCRdb has only the in-frame clones, and not every one. The table lists some 70,000 clones, 88% of them singletons. With regard to this clone: Its antigen is not known.

The source material was Tregs sorted from blood. The chain couples TRBV5-8 to TRBJ1-1; D call uncertain. The origin of this receptor is a human donor in good health. The CDR3 region has the DNA TGTGCCAGCAGCTTAGGACGGTTGAACACTGAAGCTTTCTTT. It is translated as CASSLGRLNTEAFF.